This T cell receptor beta chain appears in the sequencing data of a study of T cells in women clearing cervical HPV infection. V lost 6 bases, J lost 1 base, and 23 bases stayed unmatched. Germline CDR1 and CDR2: SGHRS and YFSETQ. The CDR3 length is 20 residues. TCRdb keeps only in-frame clones here, not all; method: immunoSEQ multiplex PCR. The repertoire table contains approximately 35,000 clones. A word on this clone: The CDR3 end is not reached by the read, which stops 3 residues before it; the germline J gene fills it in.

The clonotype comes from a woman aged 18-70 years with a cervical HPV16 infection that either progressed to CIN3+ or cleared (not recorded which). The chain couples TRBV5-1 to TRBJ2-3, with 7 bases aligning to TRBD2. The source material was blood buffy coat. The CDR3 sequence is CASTTWGGLRSGQGTDTQYF. The sequenced part of the CDR3 DNA is TGCGCCAGCACTACTTGGGGGGGGTTGCGGAGCGGGCAAGGCACAGATACG.